This T cell receptor beta chain appears in the sequencing data of a study of blood T cell repertoires in COVID-19 (dated by TCRdb to the early 2020s). General notes on the study: Samples from collaborators originated in the United States, Italy and Spain and spanned both the acute and convalescent phases of COVID-19. Where available, HLA class I and class II types were obtained from metadata supplied by the sample provider rather than from assay-based typing. A de-identified subject ID, COVID-19 status, age in years and sex were almost always included in the sample metadata. Samples came from the ongoing ImmuneRACE study (first 160 participants) plus 1,254 subjects from 6 global collaborators. The repertoires were released in a freely available public database meant as a resource for research on the immune response to SARS-CoV-2. Subjects who had been exposed to COVID-19, were actively infected with it, or had recovered from it provided the deeply sampled blood TCRbeta repertoires that made up the dataset. The material from the prospective study consisted of cDNA or gDNA derived from T cells, B-cell-depleted T cells, or PBMCs.

TCRbeta CDR3 regions were amplified from genomic DNA by means of the immunoSEQ Assay, a bias-controlled multiplex PCR. Turning to the authors' computational methods: Nucleated cell counts per sample were estimated from amplification of reference gene primers within the assay. To quantify the absolute abundance of each unique TCRbeta CDR3 rearrangement, sequence reads were collapsed and filtered. For each sample, productive Simpson clonality was calculated as the square root of Simpson's diversity index across productive rearrangements. What TCRdb holds here is the immuneACCESS table cut down to in-frame rearrangements. Part of the clones is not present; checked against another copy, under half of the missing clones reflect an unresolved V gene, and the others are unexplained. V and J calls and clone size are those listed in that table; D and trimming were worked out from the DNA. Counted in this sample were tens of thousands of clones; 86% of them appeared once. The top ten hold 6.9% of the sample.

Here is what the overall study found, with its caveats: Clinical and demographic metadata were provided uncurated, with the amount varying by source and participant.

From the cysteine through the phenylalanine, the CDR3 covers 15 amino acids. The read is trimmed to its CDR3 DNA, 45 bases read in frame from base 1. Based on the germline V gene, the CDR1 and CDR2 sequences are MNHEY and SVGEGT. V sheds 2 bases and J sheds 3 bases, leaving 11 bases between their ends. The collaborating institutions used their own protocols to collect whole blood in K2EDTA tubes. For TCRbeta analysis, collaborators shipped samples in one of three forms: frozen whole blood, isolated PBMCs, or DNA extracted from either of those sample types. In regard to this clone: The target of this receptor is not known. Base qualities are not at hand, and no much larger clone is one base apart.

Sequenced material: peripheral blood. The TCR comes from a man aged 50 to 60 with active COVID-19. The V and J genes are TRBV6-2 or TRBV6-3 and TRBJ1-5; TRBD1 could be the D gene, as 5 bases match. The CDR3 region: CASSYAGENNQPQHF. Here is the DNA: TGTGCCAGCAGTTACGCGGGGGAGAACAATCAGCCCCAGCATTTT.